This record concerns one TCR beta chain sequence. Antigen specificity is unknown. The sample belongs to a study of cytomegalovirus exposure and HLA in healthy donors. Study-wide results and limits: A later analysis found TCR association rates differed by HLA locus, highest for DRB1 and lowest for HLA-C. Equally common other TCR beta chains were less clonally expanded than HLA-associated ones, a later analysis found. A later analysis linked around 15,000 TCR beta sequences to HLA alleles at 0.05 false discovery rate.

Germline V gives CDR1 MNHNY, CDR2 SVGAGI (reference sequence). The CDR3 consists of 13 residues. V lost 5 bases to trimming and J lost 4 bases, with 8 bases between them. The PCR employed 60 Vbeta primers together with 13 Jbeta primers. Assay: immunoSEQ multiplex PCR; the TCRdb copy retains only in-frame clones and omits some. Here the sample spans fewer than 200,000 clones, about 86% being singletons. This clonotype was sampled from a woman in her thirties in good health and CMV-seronegative. The genes are TRBV6-6 and TRBJ2-2; D call uncertain. Input material: PBMCs. The CDR3, as DNA: TGTGCCAGCAGTCTACGGGTCACCGGGGAGCTGTTTTTT. Amino acid sequence: CASSLRVTGELFF.